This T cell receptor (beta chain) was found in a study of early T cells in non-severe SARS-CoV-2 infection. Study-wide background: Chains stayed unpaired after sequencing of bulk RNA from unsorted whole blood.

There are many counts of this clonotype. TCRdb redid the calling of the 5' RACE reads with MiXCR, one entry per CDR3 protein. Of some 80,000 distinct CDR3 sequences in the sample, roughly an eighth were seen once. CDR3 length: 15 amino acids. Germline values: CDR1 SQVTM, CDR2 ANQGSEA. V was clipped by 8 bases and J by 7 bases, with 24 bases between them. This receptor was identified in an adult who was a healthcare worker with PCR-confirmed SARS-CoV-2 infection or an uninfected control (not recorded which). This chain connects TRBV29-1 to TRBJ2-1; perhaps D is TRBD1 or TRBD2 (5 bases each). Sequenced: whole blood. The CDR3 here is CSSPGVGVTRNEQFF. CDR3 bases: TGCAGCTCTCCAGGCGTGGGGGTGACTCGTAATGAGCAGTTCTTC.